The clone carrying this T cell receptor (beta chain) rates as medium-sized (0.01 to 0.1%). Its antigen is currently unknown. Every individual TCR cDNA molecule carried its own unique molecular identifier, which allowed correction of PCR and sequencing errors. MiXCR was run by TCRdb on the 5' RACE reads, yielding one entry per CDR3 protein. This table holds 4,500 to 7,000 distinct CDR3 sequences, approximately 4.9% found once. These data are taken from a study of spatial heterogeneity in lung cancer. Across the whole study: Tumor-region counts of TCR transcripts tracked strongly with a T cell module score from matched bulk RNA-seq. Study results and caveats: Counts that tracked tumor mutation counts were those of expanded intratumoral alpha and beta TCRs. For tumor T cells, estimated coverage reached only roughly 7% (alpha) and roughly 14% (beta).

Specified time point: sample taken at primary tumor resection. Tumor, nontumor lung or frozen PBMC supplied whole RNA, sequenced without sorting. Trimming removed 0 bases from V and 2 bases from J, with 13 bases in between. CDR3 length: 16 amino acids. Per germline, CDR1 SGHRS and CDR2 YFSETQ. The sample in question was lung tumor tissue, obtained at surgery. The chain couples TRBV5-1 to TRBJ2-3; maybe TRBD2 (7 bases). The TCR originated in a male donor with early-stage non-small cell lung cancer. The CDR3 DNA reads TGCGCCAGCAGCTTGGAACAGGGAGGGCACACAGATACGCAGTATTTT. Its translation is CASSLEQGGHTDTQYF.